This TCR beta chain was sequenced during a study of OX40 agonist ivuxolimab in advanced cancers. Study summary: Under the entry rules, prior anti-PD-1, anti-PD-L1 or anti-CTLA-4 therapy was allowed, and 40% had some.

Trimming pared 3 bases from V and 2 bases from J, leaving 6 bases between. The germline CDR1 and CDR2 sequences are SGHTA and FQGTGA. There are 13 residues in the CDR3. Sampling times: baseline, cycle 4 day 1, cycle 7 day 1. Generated by immunoSEQ multiplex PCR, the TCRdb table keeps only in-frame clones and is missing some. The top ten hold roughly 2.1% of the sample, which has about 60,000 clones, about four fifths seen once. The receptor's source is an adult with an advanced solid tumor such as melanoma, head and neck, liver or kidney cancer. V gene TRBV7-3 combines with J gene TRBJ2-3; D call uncertain. This material consisted of CD4+ or CD8+ T cells sorted from blood, taken in a trial of the OX40 agonist ivuxolimab. This CDR3 reads CASSFSPTDTQYF. The CDR3 DNA sequence: TGTGCCAGCAGCTTTTCACCCACAGATACGCAGTATTTT.